These 14 T cell receptor beta chains share one sample of origin, sequenced in a study of radiotherapy plus CTLA-4 blockade in lung cancer. Sequencing used immunoSEQ multiplex PCR; TCRdb keeps in-frame clones, though not all of them. The sample gives about 93,000 clones, just over 85% of which show up once; 4.5% to 5% is in the top ten. Specimen: peripheral blood, collected from a patient treated with radiotherapy plus ipilimumab. These receptors were collected from a human donor with non-small cell lung cancer that progressed on radiotherapy plus ipilimumab.

This rearrangement joins TRBV7-3 to TRBJ2-1; D call uncertain. The germline V and J ends were trimmed by 2 bases and 0 bases, with 8 bases remaining between them. Germline V CDR1 and CDR2: SGHTA, FQGTGA. The CDR3 is made up of 15 amino acids. The CDR3 DNA reads as TGTGCCAGCAGCTTAGCGGCTCTCTCCTACAATGAGCAGTTCTTC. Translated, it gives CASSLAALSYNEQFF.

V usage is TRBV5-1 and J usage is TRBJ2-1; 8 nucleotides agree with TRBD2. Germline CDR1 reads SGHRS; CDR2 reads YFSETQ. The CDR3 has 15 residues. Trimming cost V 4 bases and J 6 bases; bases outside gene matches: 9. CDR3 coding DNA: TGCGCCAGCAGCCCGGGGGGCGGGAGGACCAATGAGCAGTTCTTC. It yields the protein CASSPGGGRTNEQFF.

V usage is TRBV7-2 and J usage is TRBJ1-1; D is undetermined. Germline V gene lookup returns CDR1 SGHTA and CDR2 FQGNSA. This CDR3 region has 14 residues. Between the trimmed V and J ends, which lost 2 bases and 0 bases, there was a span of 7 bases. This CDR3 reads CASSLNALNTEAFF. The CDR3 nucleotides read TGTGCCAGCAGCTTAAATGCGCTGAACACTGAAGCTTTCTTT.

The chain carries TRBV21-1 and TRBJ2-7. TRBV21-1 is noted as a pseudogene. The CDR3 length is 15 residues. The CDR3, as DNA: TGTGCCAGCAGTGGGACGATGGAATCCTCCTACGAGCAGTACTTC. Translation: CASSGTMESSYEQYF.

V gene TRBV7-9 combines with J gene TRBJ2-7, with D possibly being TRBD1 (5 bases). V lost 1 base, J lost 2 bases, and 12 bases lay in between. This CDR3 has 15 amino acids. Germline CDR1 SEHNR, CDR2 FQNEAQ (reference sequence). The CDR3 region has the DNA TGTGCCAGCAGCTTAGGCCAGGGCAACCCCTACGAGCAGTACTTC. Translating gives CASSLGQGNPYEQYF.

This chain connects TRBV19 to TRBJ2-7, with TRBD1 matching over 10 bases. The CDR3 runs 13 residues. J gave up 5 bases and V 6 bases, and 4 bases lay outside the gene matches. Germline V gene sequence: CDR1 LNHDA, CDR2 SQIVND (reference sequence). CDR3 sequence: CASRGTGDHEQYF. In DNA, the CDR3 is TGTGCCAGTAGGGGGACAGGGGATCACGAGCAGTACTTC.

The CDR3 spells CASSILIPGSSGIQYF. The CDR3 DNA reads TGTGCCAGTAGTATCCTTATACCCGGGTCCTCAGGTATTCAGTACTTC. The rearrangement joins TRBV19 to TRBJ2-4; D is undetermined. The germline V and J ends were trimmed by 3 bases and 10 bases, with 22 bases remaining between them. The CDR3 loop spans 16 amino acids. CDR1 and CDR2 from the germline V gene are LNHDA and SQIVND (reference sequence).

Regarding this clone: The sample has other DNA sequences that encode this CDR3 too. The chain carries TRBV5-1 and TRBJ2-1; 11 nucleotides match TRBD2. V lost 5 bases, J lost 2 bases, and 3 bases stayed unmatched. The CDR3 spans 15 residues. Germline CDR1 SGHRS, CDR2 YFSETQ. For the CDR3, the DNA is TGCGCCAGCAGTTTAGCGGGAGGGGCCTACAATGAGCAGTTCTTC. Residues: CASSLAGGAYNEQFF.

The gene calls are TRBV18 and TRBJ1-5; D gene uncertain. The V gene lost 4 bases and the J gene lost 2 bases, with 6 bases spanning the gap. This CDR3 region has 13 residues. Germline loops: CDR1 KGHSH, CDR2 LQKENI. CDR3 DNA: TGTGCCAGCTCACAATCGGGCAATCAGCCCCAGCATTTT. Encoded protein: CASSQSGNQPQHF.

The rearrangement uses TRBV15 and TRBJ1-4, with 7 positions matching TRBD1. V dropped 1 base and J dropped 0; count of bases not matched to a gene: 2. Germline CDR1 LNHNV, CDR2 YYDKDF (reference sequence). CDR3 length: 16 residues. For the CDR3, the DNA is TGTGCCACCAGCAGAGCGGGGACAGCAACTAATGAAAAACTGTTTTTT. Its translation is CATSRAGTATNEKLFF.

The V and J genes are TRBV7-9 and TRBJ2-1; 14 nucleotides agree with TRBD2. Germline V lookup: CDR1 SEHNR, CDR2 FQNEAQ (reference sequence). Germline trimming cut 5 bases from V and 5 bases from J; bases unmatched to any gene: 5. The CDR3 is 16 amino acids. CDR3 loop: CASSRGLAGGNNEQFF. The CDR3 DNA reads TGTGCCAGCAGCAGAGGACTAGCGGGAGGTAACAATGAGCAGTTCTTC.

This clone occurred a few times. V and J are TRBV7-9 and TRBJ1-3; unclear D gene. Germline V gene sequence: CDR1 SEHNR, CDR2 FQNEAQ (reference sequence). The CDR3 extends over 15 amino acids. V lost 5 bases to trimming and J lost 0 bases, with 11 bases between them. The CDR3 sequence is CASSTALDSGNTIYF. CDR3 DNA sequence: TGTGCCAGCAGCACCGCTTTGGACTCTGGAAACACCATATATTTT.

The table lists this clone with a few counts. This rearrangement joins TRBV6-6 to TRBJ1-5; no clear D. Germline assignment: CDR1 MNHNY and CDR2 SVGAGI (reference sequence). Trimming removed 7 bases from V and 0 bases from J, with 7 bases in between. The CDR3 runs to 13 residues. The CDR3 reads CASTGYSNQPQHF. DNA of the CDR3: TGTGCCAGCACGGGGTATAGCAATCAGCCCCAGCATTTT.

The chain is built from TRBV18 and TRBJ2-1, with D possibly being TRBD2 (6 bases). Trimming took off 0 bases at V and 15 bases at J, with 12 bases between the two ends. This CDR3 has 12 residues. CDR1 and CDR2 from the germline V gene are KGHSH and LQKENI. The CDR3 bases are TGTGCCAGCTCACCACCAGGCGGGACGGGGTTCTTC. It codes for CASSPPGGTGFF.